The 8 T cell receptor beta chains reported below all come from one sample, sequenced in a study of T-cell reconstitution after alpha-beta-depleted transplantation in children. TCRbeta library construction was performed incorporating unique molecular identifiers. TCRdb ran MiXCR on the PCR reads and lists one entry per CDR3 protein. Here the sample spans fewer than 250,000 distinct CDR3 sequences, 6.5% to 10% being singletons. The material sequenced was PBMCs, mostly from graft donor cells, taken 180 days after TCRalphabeta/CD19-depleted stem cell transplant. The source is a male patient younger than 18 who had a stem cell transplant for acute lymphoblastic leukemia, so the T cells may come from the graft donor.

The J gene is TRBJ2-2, the V gene TRBV4-1; D is possibly TRBD2 (5 bases). Germline V gives CDR1 MGHRA, CDR2 YSYEKL. Trimming left V 1 base short and J 0 bases short, with 12 bases between. The CDR3 has 17 amino acids. In DNA form, the CDR3 reads TGCGCCAGCAGCCAAGCCGACGACTATTCGAACACCGGGGAGCTGTTTTTT. It specifies CASSQADDYSNTGELFF.

This clonotype was detected many times. The rearrangement joins TRBV12-3 or TRBV12-4 to TRBJ2-7; 11 bases are a match to TRBD1. The CDR3 contains 14 residues. V dropped 6 bases and J dropped 3; count of bases not matched to a gene: 4. CDR3 protein: CASRGTGGIYEQYF. In nucleotides, the CDR3 is TGTGCCAGCAGGGGGACAGGGGGAATCTACGAGCAGTACTTC.

This clonotype was picked up many times. V gene TRBV28 combines with J gene TRBJ2-1; TRBD2 matches 9 bases. V shed 5 bases, J shed 0 bases, and the junction held 2 bases outside the gene matches. Germline values: CDR1 MDHEN, CDR2 SYDVKM. The CDR3 is 15 amino acids. Here the CDR3 reads CASSRAGGSYNEQFF. The CDR3 DNA is TGTGCCAGCAGTAGAGCGGGAGGCTCCTACAATGAGCAGTTCTTC. The whole variable domain, filled in from reference TRBV28 and TRBJ2-1, reads DVKVTQSSRYLVKRTGEKVFLECVQDMDHENMFWYRQDPGLGLRLIYFSYDVKMKEKGDIPEGYSVSREKKERFSLILESASTNQTSMYLCASSRAGGSYNEQFFGPGTRLTVL.

At least ten counts were recorded for this clonotype. This chain uses TRBV9 with TRBJ2-3, with 7 bases aligning to TRBD1. V lost 1 base to trimming and J lost 4 bases; unmatched junction nucleotides: 3. The length of the CDR3 is 14 residues. Germline CDR1 and CDR2: SGDLS and YYNGEE. CDR3: CASSVKGAPDTQYF. The CDR3 DNA reads TGTGCCAGCAGCGTAAAGGGGGCCCCAGATACGCAGTATTTT.

This clonotype was counted many times. The V call is TRBV5-1, the J call TRBJ2-7; D unclear. The CDR3 sequence is 13 residues long. CDR1 and CDR2 (germline): SGHRS, YFSETQ. Trimming stripped 1 base from V and 1 base from J, with 6 bases between. DNA of the CDR3: TGCGCCAGCAGCTTGTTTACATCCTACGAGCAGTACTTC. Encoded protein: CASSLFTSYEQYF.

At least ten counts were recorded for this clonotype. The genes are TRBV6-2 or TRBV6-3 and TRBJ2-2, with D perhaps matching TRBD1 (6 bases). V lost 7 bases and J 6 bases, leaving 15 bases between the germline ends. Germline V gives CDR1 MNHEY, CDR2 SVGEGT. This CDR3 is 14 amino acids long. The CDR3 sequence: CASTPTGLSGELFF. In nucleotides, the CDR3 is TGTGCCAGCACCCCGACAGGTCTCTCCGGGGAGCTGTTTTTT.

This clonotype was observed many times. The gene calls are TRBV6-1 and TRBJ1-2; TRBD1 aligns across 7 bases. Germline CDR1 MNHNS, CDR2 SASEGT. Losses at the gene ends were 3 bases for V and 0 bases for J; bases not matched to a gene: 10. This CDR3 is built from 17 residues. CDR3 nucleotide sequence: TGTGCCAGCAGTGACCTGACAGGGATCGGAGCTAACTATGGCTACACCTTC. It encodes CASSDLTGIGANYGYTF.

This clonotype was seen ten or more times. This chain joins TRBV7-2 and TRBJ2-2; D is uncertain. V gave up 6 bases and J gave up 0 bases, with 14 bases separating them. Germline V gene lookup returns CDR1 SGHTA and CDR2 FQGNSA. The CDR3 sequence is 16 residues long. CDR3 sequence reads: CASSLRDGTNTGELFF. The CDR3 DNA follows: TGTGCCAGCAGTTTAAGAGACGGTACGAACACCGGGGAGCTGTTTTTT.